The 4 T cell receptor beta chains given below trace back to one sample, sequenced in a study of blood T cell repertoires in COVID-19. Libraries were prepared by immunoSEQ multiplex PCR; TCRdb keeps only in-frame clonotypes and omits some of them. Here the sample spans approximately 230,000 clones, 65% to 90% being singletons. The sequencing sample was made of PBMCs or T cells enriched from blood (not recorded which). The receptors were sampled from a man in his forties who had recovered from COVID-19.

This clone was observed a single time. In DNA, the CDR3 is TGTGCCAGCAGCGTAGGTGCAGGCGACACGGGAACTGAAGCTTTCTTT. Protein: CASSVGAGDTGTEAFF. The chain couples TRBV9 to TRBJ1-1; D gene unclear. The CDR3 length is 16 residues. The germline V gene encodes CDR1 SGDLS and CDR2 YYNGEE. V was clipped by 0 bases and J by 5 bases, with 17 bases between them.

The chain carries TRBV5-1 and TRBJ2-2; TRBD1 aligns across 8 bases. The CDR3 runs to 16 residues. Germline lookup yields CDR1 SGHRS and CDR2 YFSETQ. The J segment lost 3 bases and the V segment lost 6 bases, leaving 10 bases of the junction unmatched. The CDR3 here is CASTRADRVHTGELFF. Here the CDR3 DNA reads TGCGCCAGCACCCGGGCGGACAGGGTCCACACCGGGGAGCTGTTTTTT.

Written as DNA, the CDR3 is TGTGCCAGCAGCCCAACAGGACAGGCCGCCTATGGCTACACCTTC. It is translated as CASSPTGQAAYGYTF. The chain is built from TRBV7-8 and TRBJ1-2; 7 bases are shared with TRBD1. Trimming took 5 bases from V and 4 from J; bases not matched to a gene: 10. Germline V CDR1 and CDR2: SGHVS, FQNEAQ. This CDR3 spans 15 amino acids.

DNA of the CDR3: TGTGCCAGTAGTATACTGGGGGCGATAGATGAGCAGTTCTTC. Amino acids: CASSILGAIDEQFF. The genes are TRBV19 and TRBJ2-1; a possible D gene is TRBD1 (6 bases). The V gene lost 2 bases and the J gene lost 8 bases, with 13 bases spanning the gap. The CDR3 contains 14 residues. CDR1 is LNHDA, CDR2 SQIVND, per germline (reference sequence).